The clone carrying this TCR beta chain appeared a few times. Likely a read error: the CDR3 ends without its conserved phenylalanine or tryptophan. RNA was extracted from bulk tissue without any cell sorting. The data were obtained in a study of tumor and adjacent non-tumor tissue in lung cancer. The library came from three nested PCR rounds adapted from ARM-PCR protocols. TCRdb re-analysed the multiplex PCR reads in MiXCR, keeping a single row per CDR3 protein. Of roughly 76,000 distinct CDR3 sequences listed, nearly 70% are singletons. The V gene's germline CDR1 is MGHRA and CDR2 YSYEKL. The length of the CDR3 is 16 residues. The V segment lost 4 bases and the J segment 4 bases; nucleotides outside the gene matches: 9.

This rearrangement joins TRBV4-1 to TRBJ2-5; TRBD1 aligns across 10 bases. The clonotype comes from a woman in her 70s with non-small cell lung cancer. The sample consisted of lung tumor tissue. The CDR3 is CASSRSPRDRGETQYL. Here the CDR3 DNA reads TGCGCCAGCAGCCGGAGTCCCCGGGACAGGGGAGAGACCCAGTACCTC.